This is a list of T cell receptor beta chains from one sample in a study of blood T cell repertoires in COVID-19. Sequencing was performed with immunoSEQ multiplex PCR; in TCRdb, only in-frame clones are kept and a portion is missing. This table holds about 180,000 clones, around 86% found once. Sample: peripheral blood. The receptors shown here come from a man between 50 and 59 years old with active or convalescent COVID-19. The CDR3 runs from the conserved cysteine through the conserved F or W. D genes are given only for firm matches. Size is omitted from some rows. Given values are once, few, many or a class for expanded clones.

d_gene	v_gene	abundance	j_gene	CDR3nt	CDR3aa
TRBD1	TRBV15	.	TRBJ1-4	TGTGCCACCAGCAGATCCCCTACAGGGGTCCTGTTTTTT	CATSRSPTGVLFF
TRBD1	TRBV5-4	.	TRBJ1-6	TGTGCCAGCAGCATAAACAGGGGGCCTAATTCACCCCTCCACTTT	CASSINRGPNSPLHF
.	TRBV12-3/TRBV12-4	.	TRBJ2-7	TGTGCCAGCAGCCAGGTAGAAGAGCAGTACTTC	CASSQVEEQYF
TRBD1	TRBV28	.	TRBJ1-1	TGTGCCAGCCCTAGAGATCCGGGACAGGGGAACACTGAAGCTTTCTTT	CASPRDPGQGNTEAFF
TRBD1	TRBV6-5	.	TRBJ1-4	TGTGCCAGCAGTCGAGACAGGGGTAATGAAAAACTGTTTTTT	CASSRDRGNEKLFF
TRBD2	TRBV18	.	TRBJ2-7	TGTGCCAGCTCACTGGCCGGGACTAGCGTCTCCTACGAGCAGTACTTC	CASSLAGTSVSYEQYF
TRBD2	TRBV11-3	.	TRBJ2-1	TGTGCCAGCAGCCGCGGGAGTATGAGTAATGAGCAGTTCTTC	CASSRGSMSNEQFF
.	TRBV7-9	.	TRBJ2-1	TGTGCCAGCAGCTTACGGGCGGGCAATGAGCAGTTCTTC	CASSLRAGNEQFF
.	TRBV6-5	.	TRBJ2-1	TGTGCCAGCAGTTCCCCACGTGAGTCATACAATGAGCAGTTCTTC	CASSSPRESYNEQFF
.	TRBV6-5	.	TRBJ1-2	TGTGCCAGCAGTTACTCGGCACGCAACTATGGCTACACCTTC	CASSYSARNYGYTF
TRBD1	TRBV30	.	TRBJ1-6	TGTGCCTGGAGTGTACAGGGGGGTAATTCACCCCTCCACTTT	CAWSVQGGNSPLHF
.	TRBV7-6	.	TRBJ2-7	TGTGCCAGCAGCCCCTCCGGGGAATCCTACGAGCAGTACTTC	CASSPSGESYEQYF
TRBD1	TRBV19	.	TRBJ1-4	TGTGCCAGTAGTACCCGGACAGGGGGTAATGAAAAACTGTTTTTT	CASSTRTGGNEKLFF
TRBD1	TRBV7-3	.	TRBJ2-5	TGTGCCAGCAGCCCACAGGGGCAAGAGACCCAGTACTTC	CASSPQGQETQYF
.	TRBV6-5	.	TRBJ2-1	TGTGCCAGCAGCTCCCCCCGGGCGGGATGGGGTGAGCAGTTCTTC	CASSSPRAGWGEQFF
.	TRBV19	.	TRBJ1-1	TGTGCCAGTAGTATTAGTGCCGCTTCCAGGGGAGAAGCTTTCTTT	CASSISAASRGEAFF
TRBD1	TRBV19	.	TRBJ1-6	TGTGCCAGTAGCCTGGGACAGGGAAATTCACCCCTCCACTTT	CASSLGQGNSPLHF
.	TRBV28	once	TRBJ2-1	TGTGCCAGCACCCCCCCCGGGTACAATGAGCAGTTCTTC	CASTPPGYNEQFF
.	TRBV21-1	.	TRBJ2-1	TGTGCCAGCAGCCTTACGGGACTAGTCCCCGTCCATGAGCAGTTCTTC	CASSLTGLVPVHEQFF
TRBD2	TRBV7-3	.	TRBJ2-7	TGTGCCAGCAACGGACTAGCGGGAGAGACCTACGAGCAGTACTTC	CASNGLAGETYEQYF
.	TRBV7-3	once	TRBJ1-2	TGTGCCAGCAGCTCCCTAACGGTCGTTGGCTATGGCTACACCTTC	CASSSLTVVGYGYTF
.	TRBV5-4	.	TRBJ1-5	TGTGCCAGCAGCCTTCGACAGTACAATCAGCCCCAGCATTTT	CASSLRQYNQPQHF
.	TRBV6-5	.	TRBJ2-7	TGTGCCAGCAGTTTCCAGGGGGGCGAGCAGTACTTC	CASSFQGGEQYF
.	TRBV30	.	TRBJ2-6	TGTGCCTGGAGTACAGACAGCTCTGGGGCCAACGTCCTGACTTTC	CAWSTDSSGANVLTF
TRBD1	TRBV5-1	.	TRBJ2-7	TGCGCCAGCAGCTTGGACAGGGGTAGCTACGAGCAGTACTTC	CASSLDRGSYEQYF
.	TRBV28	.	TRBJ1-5	TGTGCCAGCAGTTTACCCTCAGGGATAGGACAGCCCCAGCATTTT	CASSLPSGIGQPQHF
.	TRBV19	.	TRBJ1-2	TGTGCCAGTAGTATTGGATCGGGGGGCTACACCTTC	CASSIGSGGYTF
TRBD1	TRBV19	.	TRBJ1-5	TGTGCCAGTAGTATATCGCAGGGGGCTAGCAATCAGCCCCAGCATTTT	CASSISQGASNQPQHF
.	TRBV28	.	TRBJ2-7	TGTGCCATCGGGGGTCCTCCCTCCTACGAGCAGTACTTC	CAIGGPPSYEQYF